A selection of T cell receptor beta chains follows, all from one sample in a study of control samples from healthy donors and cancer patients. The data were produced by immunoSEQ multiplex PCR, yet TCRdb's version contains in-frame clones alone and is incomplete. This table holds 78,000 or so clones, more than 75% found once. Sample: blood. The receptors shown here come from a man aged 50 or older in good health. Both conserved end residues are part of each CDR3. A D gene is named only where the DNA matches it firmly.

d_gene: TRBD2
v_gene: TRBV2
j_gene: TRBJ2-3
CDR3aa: CASSARLAGADTQYF

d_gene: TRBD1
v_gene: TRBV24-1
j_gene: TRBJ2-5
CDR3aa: CATSSGQGPETQYF

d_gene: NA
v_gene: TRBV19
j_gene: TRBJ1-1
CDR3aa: CASSSQGNTEAFF

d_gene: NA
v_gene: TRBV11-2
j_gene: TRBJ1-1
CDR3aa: CASSLDPPAIAFF

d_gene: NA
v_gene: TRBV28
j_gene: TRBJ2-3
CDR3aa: CASTTKGSNTQYF

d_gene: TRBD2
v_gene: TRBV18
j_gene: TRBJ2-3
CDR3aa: CASSRRAGGGADTQYF

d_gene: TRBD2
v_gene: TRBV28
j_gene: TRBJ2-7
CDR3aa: CASSSGTSGIGYSSAPANSYEQYF

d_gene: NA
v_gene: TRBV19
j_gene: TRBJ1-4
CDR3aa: CASSRRTGNEKLFF

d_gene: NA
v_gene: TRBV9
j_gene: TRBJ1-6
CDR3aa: CASSIQQDSPLHF

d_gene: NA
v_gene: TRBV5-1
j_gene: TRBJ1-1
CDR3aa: CASSLQTGGSGTEAFF

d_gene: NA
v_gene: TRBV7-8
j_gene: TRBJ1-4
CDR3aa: CASSLVSQSNEKLFF

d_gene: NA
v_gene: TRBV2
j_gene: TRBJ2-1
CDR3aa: CASSDYGGPYNEQFF

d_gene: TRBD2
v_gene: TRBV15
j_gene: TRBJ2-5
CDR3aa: CAPGGAGGRQETQYF

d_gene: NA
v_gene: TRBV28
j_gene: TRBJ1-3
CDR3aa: CASTLNGNTIYF

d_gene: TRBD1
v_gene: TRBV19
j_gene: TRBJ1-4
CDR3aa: CASSRVRGFATNEKLFF

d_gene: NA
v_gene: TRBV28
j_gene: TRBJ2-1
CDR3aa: CASSPIGTSSYNEQFF

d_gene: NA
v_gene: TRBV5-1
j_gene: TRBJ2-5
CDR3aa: CASSFGLQETQYF

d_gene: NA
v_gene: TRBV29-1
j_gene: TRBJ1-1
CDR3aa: CSVETQGGETEAFF

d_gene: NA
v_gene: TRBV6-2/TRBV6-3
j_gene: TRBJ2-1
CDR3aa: CASSYGGTYNEQFF

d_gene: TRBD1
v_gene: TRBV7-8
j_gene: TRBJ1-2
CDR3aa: CASSLGTGGLRGYTF

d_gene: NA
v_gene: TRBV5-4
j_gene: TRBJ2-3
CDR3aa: CASSPPGLNPDTQYF

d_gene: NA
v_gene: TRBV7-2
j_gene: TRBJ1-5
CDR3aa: CASSLESVWSNQPQHF

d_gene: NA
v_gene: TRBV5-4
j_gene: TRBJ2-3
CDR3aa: CASSLGGDTQYF

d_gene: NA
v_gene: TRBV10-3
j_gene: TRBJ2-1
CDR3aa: CAISESMGEQFF

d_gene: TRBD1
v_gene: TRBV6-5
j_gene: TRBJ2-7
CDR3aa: CASRPRDRIVTEQYF

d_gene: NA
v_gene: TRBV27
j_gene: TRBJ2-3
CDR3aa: CASSLLFSSTDTQYF

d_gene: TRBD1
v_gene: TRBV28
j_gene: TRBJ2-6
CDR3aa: CASRGQGAVGLGAGANVLTF

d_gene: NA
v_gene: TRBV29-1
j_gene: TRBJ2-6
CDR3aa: CSVDGRGAGANVLTF

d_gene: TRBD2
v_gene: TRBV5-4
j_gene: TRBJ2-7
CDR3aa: CASSPGLAGGDSYEQYF

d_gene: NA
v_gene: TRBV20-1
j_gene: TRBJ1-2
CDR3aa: CSASPGISYGYTF

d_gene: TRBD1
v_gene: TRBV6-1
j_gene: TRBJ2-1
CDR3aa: CASSEFRGTGLSRNEQFF

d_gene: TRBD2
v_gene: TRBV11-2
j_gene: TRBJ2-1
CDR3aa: CASSRTSGGSSYNEQFF

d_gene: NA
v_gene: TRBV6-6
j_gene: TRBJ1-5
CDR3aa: CASSYRPGGQPQHF

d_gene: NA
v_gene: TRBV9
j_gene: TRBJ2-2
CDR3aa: CASSAVTGSGELFF

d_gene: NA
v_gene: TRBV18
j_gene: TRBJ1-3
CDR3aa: CASSPQGPYSGNTIYF

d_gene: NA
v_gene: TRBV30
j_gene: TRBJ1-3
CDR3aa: CAWLPLGNTIYF

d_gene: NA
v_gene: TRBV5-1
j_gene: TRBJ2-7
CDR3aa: CASSLPGAGDEQYF